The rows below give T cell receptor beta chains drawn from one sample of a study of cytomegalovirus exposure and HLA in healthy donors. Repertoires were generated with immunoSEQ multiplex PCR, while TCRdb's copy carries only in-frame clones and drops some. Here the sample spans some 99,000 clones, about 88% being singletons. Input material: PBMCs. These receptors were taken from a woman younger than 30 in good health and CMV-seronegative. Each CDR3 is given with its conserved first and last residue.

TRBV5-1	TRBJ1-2	CASSLEPEFGYTF
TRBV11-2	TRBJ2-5	CASSYFGLETQYF
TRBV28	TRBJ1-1	CASSSSGGALLEAFF
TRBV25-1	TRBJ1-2	CASTYNRAVRWTRGYTF
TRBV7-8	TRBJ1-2	CASSRRGRAEGYTF
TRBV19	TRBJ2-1	CASSRSQGARNEQFF
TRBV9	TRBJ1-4	CGQGNEKLFF
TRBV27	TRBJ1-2	CASSFGQDYGYTF
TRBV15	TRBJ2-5	CATSRDFQETQYF
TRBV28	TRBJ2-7	CASSLGGPYEQYF
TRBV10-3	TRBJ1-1	CAISESTVGAARNTEAFF
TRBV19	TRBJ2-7	CASSRPGQSSYEQYF
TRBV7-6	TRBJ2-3	CASRVTSGRPDTQYF
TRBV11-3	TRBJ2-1	CASSLSRRELAGRNEQFF
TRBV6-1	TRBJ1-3	CASSEAQFRRSRGNTIYF
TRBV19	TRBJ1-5	CASRDRENQPQHF
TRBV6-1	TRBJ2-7	CASSDTLDSAYEQYF
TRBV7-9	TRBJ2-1	CASSLVSGYNEQFF
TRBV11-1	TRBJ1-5	CASSSDFNQPQHF
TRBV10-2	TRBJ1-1	CASSVDRVNTEAFF
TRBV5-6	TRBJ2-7	CASSRPGLLYYEQYF
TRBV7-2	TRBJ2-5	CASSFSGGLGETQYF
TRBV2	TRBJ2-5	CASSEFSRGGQETQYF
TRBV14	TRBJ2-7	CASSQSGGYIYEQYF
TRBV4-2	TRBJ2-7	CASSQDLTSGVYEQYF
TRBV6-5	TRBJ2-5	CASSGLIQETQYF
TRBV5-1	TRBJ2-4	CASRTGGLAKNIQYF
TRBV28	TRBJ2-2	CASTGLAGANTGELFF
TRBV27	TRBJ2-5	CASSLRQGVGETQYF
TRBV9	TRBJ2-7	CASSDSSLGGEQYF
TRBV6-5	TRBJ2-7	CASSPQGQGSYEQYF
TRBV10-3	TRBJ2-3	CATGQGGTDTQYF
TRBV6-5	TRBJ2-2	CASRSPGGTGELFF
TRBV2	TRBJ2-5	CASTERGGRAETQYF
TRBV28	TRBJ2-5	CAITASQPGQETQYF
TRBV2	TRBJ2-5	CASSVGGAQETQYF
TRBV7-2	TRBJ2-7	CASSFDGTTLLVEQYF
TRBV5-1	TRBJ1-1	CASSLEQPNTEAFF
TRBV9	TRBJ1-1	CASSALGGQYTEAFF
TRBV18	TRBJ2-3	CASSLDRGGPDTQYF
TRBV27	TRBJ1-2	CASSSTGTGFRNYGYTF
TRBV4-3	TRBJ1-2	CASSQELGGGLYGYTF
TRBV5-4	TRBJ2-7	CASSSTAGQGPLYEQYF
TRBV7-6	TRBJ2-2	CASGARETGELFF
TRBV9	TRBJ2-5	CASSVGSLAGQETQYF